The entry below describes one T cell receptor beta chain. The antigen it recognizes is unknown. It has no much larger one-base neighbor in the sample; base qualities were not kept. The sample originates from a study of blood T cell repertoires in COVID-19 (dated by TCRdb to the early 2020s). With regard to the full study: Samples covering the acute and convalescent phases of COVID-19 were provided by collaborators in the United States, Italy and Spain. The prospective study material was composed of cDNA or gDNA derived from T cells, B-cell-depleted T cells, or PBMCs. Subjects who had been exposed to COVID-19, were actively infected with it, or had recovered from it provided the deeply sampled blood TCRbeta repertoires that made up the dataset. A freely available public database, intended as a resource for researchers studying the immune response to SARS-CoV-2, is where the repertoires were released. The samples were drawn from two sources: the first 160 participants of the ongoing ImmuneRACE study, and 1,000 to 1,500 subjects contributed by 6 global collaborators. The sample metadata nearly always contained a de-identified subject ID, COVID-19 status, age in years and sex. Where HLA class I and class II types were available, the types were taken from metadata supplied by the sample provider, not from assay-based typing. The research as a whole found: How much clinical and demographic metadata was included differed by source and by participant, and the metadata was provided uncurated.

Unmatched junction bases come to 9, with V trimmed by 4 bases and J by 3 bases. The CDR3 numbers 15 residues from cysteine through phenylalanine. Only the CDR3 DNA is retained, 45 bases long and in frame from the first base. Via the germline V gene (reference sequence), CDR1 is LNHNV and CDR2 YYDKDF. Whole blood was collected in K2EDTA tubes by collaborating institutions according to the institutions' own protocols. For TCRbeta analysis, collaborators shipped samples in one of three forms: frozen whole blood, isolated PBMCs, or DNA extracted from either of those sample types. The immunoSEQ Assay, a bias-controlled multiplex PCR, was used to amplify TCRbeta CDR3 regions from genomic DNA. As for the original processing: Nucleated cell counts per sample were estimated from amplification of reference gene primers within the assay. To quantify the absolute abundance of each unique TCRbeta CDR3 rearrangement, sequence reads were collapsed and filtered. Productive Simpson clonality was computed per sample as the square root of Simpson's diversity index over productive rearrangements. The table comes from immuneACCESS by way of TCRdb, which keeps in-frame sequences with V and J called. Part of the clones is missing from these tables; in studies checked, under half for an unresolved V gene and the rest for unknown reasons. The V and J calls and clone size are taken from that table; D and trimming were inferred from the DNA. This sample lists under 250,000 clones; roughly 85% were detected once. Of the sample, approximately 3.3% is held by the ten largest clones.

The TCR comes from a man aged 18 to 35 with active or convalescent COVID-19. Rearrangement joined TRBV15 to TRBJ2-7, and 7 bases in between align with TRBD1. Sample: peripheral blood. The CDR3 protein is CATSIDREPLYEQYF. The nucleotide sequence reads TGTGCCACCAGCATCGACAGGGAACCCCTCTACGAGCAGTACTTC.